These 19 T cell receptor beta chains were all obtained from the same sample, sequenced in a study of T-cell memory formation after mild COVID-19. From the 5' RACE reads, TCRdb called clonotypes with MiXCR, one entry per CDR3 protein. In the table there are about 360,000 distinct CDR3 sequences, approximately 15% of which are singletons. Material: PBMCs or a T cell subset sorted from them (not recorded which). The source is a man aged 18 to 35 who had mild COVID-19 (a few samples of this study predate the infection). Cell type and time point are not known.

The chain has TRBV6-5 and TRBJ1-5; perhaps TRBD1 as D (5 bases). Germline V gene lookup returns CDR1 MNHEY and CDR2 SVGAGI. The CDR3 contains 15 residues. Between the trimmed V and J ends, which lost 2 bases and 6 bases, there was a span of 14 bases. For the CDR3, the DNA is TGTGCCAGCAGTTACGGGCAGGGAGTGGGTCAGCCCCAGCATTTT. This translates into CASSYGQGVGQPQHF.

This clonotype has a handful of counts. V is TRBV5-4 and J is TRBJ2-2; TRBD1 aligns across 7 bases. Germline V lookup: CDR1 SGHNT, CDR2 YYREEE (reference sequence). The CDR3 totals 12 residues. The trim removed 7 bases at V and 6 bases at J, leaving 3 bases unmatched. CDR3 region: CASLTGSGELFF. The CDR3 DNA sequence: TGTGCCAGCCTGACAGGGTCCGGGGAGCTGTTTTTT. The whole variable domain, remainder taken from reference TRBV5-4 and TRBJ2-2, is ETGVTQSPTHLIKTRGQQVTLRCSSQSGHNTVSWYQQALGQGPQFIFQYYREEENGRGNFPPRFSGLQFPNYSSELNVNALELDDSALYLCASLTGSGELFFGEGSRLTVL.

This clonotype has more than one count but fewer than ten. V is TRBV28 and J is TRBJ2-1, with TRBD1 matching over 8 bases. Germline lookup yields CDR1 MDHEN and CDR2 SYDVKM. Trimming removed 4 bases from V and 5 bases from J; junction bases left unmatched: 7. CDR3 length: 15 amino acids. The CDR3 here is CASSSSGTGNNEQFF. CDR3 in DNA: TGTGCCAGCAGTTCATCCGGGACAGGAAACAATGAGCAGTTCTTC.

The table lists this clonotype with many counts. V usage is TRBV7-9 and J usage is TRBJ2-2; TRBD1 is a possible D gene (5 bases). Per the germline V gene, CDR1 is SEHNR and CDR2 is FQNEAQ (reference sequence). With 5 bases removed from V and 12 bases from J, the gap between germline ends came to 10 bases. The CDR3 has 11 residues. The CDR3 loop reads CASSVGPKLFF. The CDR3 DNA follows: TGTGCCAGCAGCGTGGGGCCGAAGCTGTTTTTT.

V gene TRBV7-8 combines with J gene TRBJ1-3, with D unresolved. The CDR3 runs 16 residues. Germline values: CDR1 SGHVS, CDR2 FQNEAQ. With 1 base removed from V and 3 bases from J, the gap between germline ends came to 13 bases. CDR3 sequence reads: CASSLGTGVGGNTIYF. The CDR3 coding sequence is TGTGCCAGCAGCTTAGGGACCGGGGTCGGTGGAAACACCATATATTTT.

This clonotype has more than one count but fewer than ten. V gene TRBV12-3 or TRBV12-4 combines with J gene TRBJ2-1, with 9 bases that match TRBD2. The trim removed 4 bases at V and 10 bases at J, leaving 8 bases unmatched. The CDR3 has 14 amino acids. The CDR3, as DNA: TGTGCCAGCAGTTCTCAGCTCCTAGCGGGGGAGCAGTTCTTC. This gives the protein CASSSQLLAGEQFF.

At least ten counts were recorded for this clonotype. V and J are TRBV5-1 and TRBJ2-1, with D uncertain. Germline lookup yields CDR1 SGHRS and CDR2 YFSETQ. The CDR3 loop spans 14 amino acids. Trimming shortened V by 0 bases and J by 2 bases, and 6 bases separated the two germline ends. The CDR3 DNA reads as TGCGCCAGCAGCTTGGTAGGCACCTACAATGAGCAGTTCTTC. This codes for CASSLVGTYNEQFF.

This clonotype has only a few counts. The rearrangement links TRBV11-3 to TRBJ2-1; D remains ambiguous. The V and J ends lost 1 base and 1 base respectively, with 11 bases between them. Germline values: CDR1 SGHNT, CDR2 YENEEA. CDR3 length: 16 residues. This chain's CDR3 is CASSLVQTPSYNEQFF. For the CDR3, the DNA is TGTGCCAGCAGCTTAGTGCAGACCCCTTCCTACAATGAGCAGTTCTTC. The full variable domain, rest sourced from reference TRBV11-3 and TRBJ2-1, is EAGVVQSPRYKIIEKKQPVAFWCNPISGHNTLYWYLQNLGQGPELLIRYENEEAVDDSQLPKDRFSAERLKGVDSTLKIQPAELGDSAVYLCASSLVQTPSYNEQFFGPGTRLTVL.

This clonotype was recorded a few times. The rearrangement uses TRBV5-1 and TRBJ2-1, with TRBD2 matching 10 bases. The CDR3 is 18 residues long. The germline V gene encodes CDR1 SGHRS and CDR2 YFSETQ. The V segment lost 4 bases and the J segment 4 bases; nucleotides outside the gene matches: 14. CDR3 region: CASSLGWETSGVYNEQFF. In nucleotides, the CDR3 is TGCGCCAGCAGCCTAGGGTGGGAAACTAGCGGGGTTTACAATGAGCAGTTCTTC.

A few counts support this clonotype. The V and J genes are TRBV12-3 or TRBV12-4 and TRBJ2-5; 15 bases fit TRBD2. V lost 1 base to trimming and J lost 5 bases; unmatched junction nucleotides: 5. The CDR3 spans 17 residues. The CDR3 sequence is CASSLGTSGGVRETQYF. CDR3 nucleotide sequence: TGTGCCAGCAGTTTAGGGACTAGCGGGGGGGTCCGGGAGACCCAGTACTTC.

The chain carries TRBV5-1 and TRBJ2-5; maybe TRBD1 (6 bases). This CDR3 region has 17 residues. Germline CDR1 is SGHRS and CDR2 is YFSETQ. V lost 0 bases and J lost 5, with 20 bases in between. The CDR3 loop reads CASSLAKGKTGWETQYF. CDR3 DNA sequence: TGCGCCAGCAGCTTGGCCAAGGGGAAAACAGGGTGGGAGACCCAGTACTTC.

This chain connects TRBV6-5 to TRBJ2-3, with 9 nucleotides matching TRBD1. CDR3 size: 14 residues. Germline V CDR1 and CDR2: MNHEY, SVGAGI. J was trimmed by 2 bases and V by 6 bases; bases with no gene match: 3. The DNA of the CDR3 is TGTGCCAGCAGGGGACAGGGCCCCACAGATACGCAGTATTTT. Encoded protein: CASRGQGPTDTQYF.

Only a few counts were recorded for this clonotype. The chain links TRBV20-1 to TRBJ2-3, with 13 bases fitting TRBD2. From germline, CDR1 is DFQATT and CDR2 SNEGSKA (reference sequence). V was pared by 4 bases and J by 3 bases, with 7 bases of the junction left unmatched. CDR3 length: 16 residues. CDR3 sequence: CSATRLAGGETDTQYF. The CDR3 coding sequence is TGCAGTGCTACCAGACTAGCGGGGGGAGAAACAGATACGCAGTATTTT.

This clonotype was observed at least ten times. CDR3 sequence: CASSFIGRDRNQPQHF. For the CDR3, the DNA is TGTGCCAGCAGTTTTATCGGCCGGGACCGCAATCAGCCCCAGCATTTT. The chain combines TRBV12-3 or TRBV12-4 with TRBJ1-5; D is possibly TRBD1 (5 bases). V shed 3 bases and J shed 2 bases, with 14 bases lying between them. The CDR3 extends over 16 amino acids.

This clonotype was detected only a few times. V usage is TRBV5-1 and J usage is TRBJ2-6, with D perhaps matching TRBD1 or TRBD2 (5 bases each). Trimming removed 8 bases from V and 3 bases from J, with 21 bases in between. CDR3 length: 17 residues. Germline V gene sequence: CDR1 SGHRS, CDR2 YFSETQ. The CDR3 region is CASAPGPLLGGANVLTF. The CDR3 bases are TGCGCCAGTGCCCCGGGACCCCTCTTGGGTGGGGCCAACGTCCTGACTTTC.

This clonotype occurred a few times. This chain uses TRBV11-2 with TRBJ2-1, with 12 nucleotides matching TRBD2. Losses at the gene ends were 1 base for V and 6 bases for J; bases not matched to a gene: 13. Germline V gene lookup returns CDR1 SGHAT and CDR2 FQNNGV. CDR3 length equals 19 residues. Here the CDR3 reads CASSLAALGLAGGGNEQFF. The CDR3 DNA is TGTGCCAGCAGCTTAGCGGCTCTGGGGCTAGCGGGGGGGGGCAATGAGCAGTTCTTC.

The V and J genes are TRBV6-5 and TRBJ1-2; D unresolved. V shed 5 bases and J shed 8 bases, with 15 bases lying between them. CDR3 size: 13 residues. Germline CDR1 and CDR2: MNHEY and SVGAGI. The CDR3 region is CASSPGVVQGYTF. The CDR3 DNA is TGTGCCAGCAGTCCCGGGGTTGTACAGGGCTACACCTTC.

This chain links TRBV6-2 or TRBV6-3 with TRBJ1-2, with D maybe TRBD1 (5 bases). Between the trimmed V and J ends, which lost 0 bases and 4 bases, there was a span of 24 bases. Looked up from germline, CDR1 is MNHEY and CDR2 is SVGEGT. The CDR3 totals 19 residues. The CDR3, as DNA: TGTGCCAGCAGTTACTCGTCGTTGGCAGGGTCACCATTCCTCTATGGCTACACCTTC. Its protein product is CASSYSSLAGSPFLYGYTF.

This clonotype was counted many times. The chain carries TRBV10-3 and TRBJ2-3; 14 positions agree with TRBD2. V shed 6 bases and J 3 bases; nucleotides not matched to a gene: 5. CDR3 length: 16 amino acids. Germline V gives CDR1 ENHRY, CDR2 SYGVKD. In DNA, the CDR3 is TGTGCCATCAGCGGGACTAGCGGGGGCGTAACAGATACGCAGTATTTT. This translates into CAISGTSGGVTDTQYF.